These 21 T cell receptor beta chains originate from one sample sequenced in a study of shared clonotypes between healthy human individuals. Clones were read by immunoSEQ multiplex PCR, and TCRdb kept only the in-frame ones, dropping some. This sample has hundreds of thousands of clones, with 73% found just once. The sample taken for sequencing was memory CD4+ T cells sorted from blood. Subset described: CD45RA-negative fraction. These receptors all stem from a woman aged 25 to 45 in good health.

This rearrangement joins TRBV7-9 to TRBJ1-5, with D tentatively TRBD1 (5 bases). Germline V gives CDR1 SEHNR, CDR2 FQNEAQ (reference sequence). The CDR3 totals 16 residues. The germline V and J ends were trimmed by 3 bases and 0 bases, with 12 bases remaining between them. In nucleotides, the CDR3 is TGTGCCAGCAGCTTCAAGGGACGGATTAGCAATCAGCCCCAGCATTTT. Encoded protein: CASSFKGRISNQPQHF.

This clone has a handful of counts. This chain uses TRBV5-1 with TRBJ1-1; 7 nucleotides align to TRBD1. V lost 0 bases and J lost 0; bases outside the gene matches: 5. The CDR3 covers 16 residues. Germline CDR1 is SGHRS and CDR2 is YFSETQ. CDR3 sequence: CASSLGQGRVNTEAFF. CDR3 coding DNA: TGCGCCAGCAGCTTGGGACAGGGCAGGGTGAACACTGAAGCTTTCTTT.

The gene calls are TRBV19 and TRBJ1-2; D is ambiguous. V was cut by 9 bases and J by 0 bases, with 17 bases left in between. Per the germline V gene, CDR1 is LNHDA and CDR2 is SQIVND (reference sequence). The CDR3 covers 15 residues. The CDR3 DNA follows: TGTGCCAGCCGAACCCACGGGCAGTCTAACTATGGCTACACCTTC. Encoded protein: CASRTHGQSNYGYTF. Full variable domain (rest looked up from reference TRBV19 and TRBJ1-2): DGGITQSPKYLFRKEGQNVTLSCEQNLNHDAMYWYRQDPGQGLRLIYYSQIVNDFQKGDIAEGYSVSREKKESFPLTVTSAQKNPTAFYLCASRTHGQSNYGYTFGSGTRLTVV.

J is TRBJ2-7 and V is TRBV5-1, with 14 bases aligning to TRBD2. The CDR3 extends over 14 amino acids. Germline CDR1 and CDR2: SGHRS and YFSETQ. V trimming: 5 bases; J trimming: 6 bases; junction bases outside the gene matches: 4. Here the CDR3 reads CASRGLAGASEQYF. The CDR3 region has the DNA TGCGCCAGCAGGGGACTAGCGGGAGCCTCCGAGCAGTACTTC. Filled out from reference TRBV5-1 and TRBJ2-7, the complete variable domain reads KAGVTQTPRYLIKTRGQQVTLSCSPISGHRSVSWYQQTPGQGLQFLFEYFSETQRNKGNFPGRFSGRQFSNSRSEMNVSTLELGDSALYLCASRGLAGASEQYFGPGTRLTVT.

DNA of the CDR3: TGTGCCAGCAGTGAACGGGGACAGGGTCCCGGGGAGCTGTTTTTT. This codes for CASSERGQGPGELFF. V is TRBV6-1 and J is TRBJ2-2; 9 bases line up with TRBD1. The CDR3 sequence is 15 residues long. V lost 2 bases, J lost 6 bases, and 4 bases stayed unmatched. Germline CDR1 and CDR2: MNHNS and SASEGT.

The rearrangement joins TRBV6-1 to TRBJ2-1, with D perhaps assigned TRBD1 or TRBD2 (5 bases each). Germline V CDR1 and CDR2: MNHNS, SASEGT. The CDR3 runs 16 residues. Trimming pared 1 base from V and 12 bases from J, leaving 22 bases between. Written as DNA, the CDR3 is TGTGCCAGCAGTGAAGGTTTTGGCGGACAACAACTAGGGCAGTTCTTC. Translated: CASSEGFGGQQLGQFF.

The rearrangement links TRBV25-1 to TRBJ2-5, with D possibly matching TRBD1 (6 bases). Germline V gene data show CDR1 as MGHDK and CDR2 as SYGVNS. CDR3 size: 17 residues. V lost 3 bases to trimming and J lost 5 bases, with 22 bases between them. The CDR3 DNA is TGTGCCAGCAGTGAGTCGACTACGGGACACCACTTGGAGACCCAGTACTTC. It is translated as CASSESTTGHHLETQYF.

The chain is built from TRBV6-6 and TRBJ1-3; D remains ambiguous. Between the trimmed V and J ends, which lost 5 bases and 0 bases, there was a span of 8 bases. Germline V gene lookup returns CDR1 MNHNY and CDR2 SVGAGI (reference sequence). The CDR3 is 14 residues long. The chain's CDR3 is CASSPWSSGNTIYF. In DNA form, the CDR3 reads TGTGCCAGCAGTCCCTGGTCCTCTGGAAACACCATATATTTT.

The V and J genes are TRBV5-5 and TRBJ2-5; the D gene is possibly TRBD2 (5 bases). CDR3 size: 15 residues. Per the germline V gene, CDR1 is SGHKS and CDR2 is YYEKEE (reference sequence). Trimming cost V 0 bases and J 1 base, with 10 bases left between them. CDR3 sequence reads: CASSLVPSTQETQYF. Written as DNA, the CDR3 is TGTGCCAGCAGCTTGGTCCCTAGCACCCAAGAGACCCAGTACTTC.

This chain uses TRBV7-7 with TRBJ2-5, with a tentative D call TRBD2 (5 bases). The CDR3 consists of 16 residues. Germline V lookup: CDR1 SSHAT, CDR2 FNYEAQ (reference sequence). The V end lost 5 bases, the J end lost 5 bases, and 21 bases lay between the germline ends. In DNA, the CDR3 is TGTGCCAGCAGCGCGAACCCGAGCGGTGGTGGTGAGACCCAGTACTTC. Translating gives CASSANPSGGGETQYF.

The chain is built from TRBV18 and TRBJ1-1; D is unresolved. V lost 3 bases, J lost 8 bases, and 16 bases lay in between. This CDR3 comprises 14 residues. Per germline, CDR1 KGHSH and CDR2 LQKENI. The CDR3 spells CASSPGGSSVEAFF. In nucleotides, the CDR3 is TGTGCCAGCTCACCTGGCGGGTCCTCTGTGGAAGCTTTCTTT.

The CDR3 sequence is CASSLRYTGDTIYF. The DNA of the CDR3 is TGTGCCAGCAGTTTACGCTACACGGGGGACACCATATATTTT. V and J are TRBV27 and TRBJ1-3, with D possibly matching TRBD1 (5 bases). V shed 2 bases and J shed 8 bases, with 13 bases lying between them. Germline CDR1 MNHEY, CDR2 SMNVEV (reference sequence). The CDR3 loop spans 14 amino acids.

Points on this clone: Other DNA sequences from this sample encode an identical CDR3 as well. The chain links TRBV2 to TRBJ1-1; D ambiguous. The CDR3 extends over 12 amino acids. V was cut by 7 bases and J by 1 base, with 7 bases left in between. Germline-derived CDR1 and CDR2 are SNHLY and FYNNEI. DNA of the CDR3: TGTGCCAGCAATCCGGGGAACACTGAAGCTTTCTTT. Its protein product is CASNPGNTEAFF. Complete variable domain (other parts from reference TRBV2 and TRBJ1-1): EPEVTQTPSHQVTQMGQEVILRCVPISNHLYFYWYRQILGQKVEFLVSFYNNEISEKSEIFDDQFSVERPDGSNFTLKIRSTKLEDSAMYFCASNPGNTEAFFGQGTRLTVV.

The chain employs TRBV5-8 and TRBJ2-5; possibly TRBD2 for D (5 bases). Germline V lookup: CDR1 SGHTS, CDR2 YDEGEE. CDR3 length: 15 residues. The germline V and J ends were trimmed by 4 bases and 1 base, with 14 bases remaining between them. The CDR3 region has the DNA TGTGCCAGCAGCGCGGGCGGCCGACCCCAAGAGACCCAGTACTTC. This encodes CASSAGGRPQETQYF.

In this sample, this clone turned up a few times. The J gene is TRBJ2-3, the V gene TRBV7-9; 10 positions match TRBD2. The germline V gene encodes CDR1 SEHNR and CDR2 FQNEAQ (reference sequence). The V gene end was trimmed by 10 bases and the J gene end by 6 bases; junction bases not matched to a gene: 10. The CDR3 runs to 14 residues. The CDR3 DNA reads as TGTGCCATAACTAGCGGGATAGGTGTGGATACGCAGTATTTT. It yields the protein CAITSGIGVDTQYF.

The chain couples TRBV5-1 to TRBJ2-3; weak D call: TRBD2 (6 bases). Germline V CDR1 and CDR2: SGHRS, YFSETQ. Trimming took off 5 bases at V and 0 bases at J, with 13 bases between the two ends. This CDR3 spans 15 amino acids. The CDR3 spells CASSPLATSTDTQYF. The CDR3 DNA follows: TGCGCCAGCAGTCCTCTAGCGACTAGCACAGATACGCAGTATTTT.

This rearrangement joins TRBV11-2 to TRBJ2-7, with 10 bases lining up with TRBD1. The CDR3 sequence is 15 residues long. J lost 2 bases, V lost 6 bases, and 7 bases had no gene match. CDR1 is SGHAT and CDR2 is FQNNGV in the germline V gene. The CDR3: CASRPSGTGAYEQYF. The CDR3 DNA is TGTGCCAGCAGACCTTCCGGGACAGGGGCCTACGAGCAGTACTTC.

The rearrangement uses TRBV28 and TRBJ1-5; D remains unclear. The CDR3 is made up of 14 amino acids. Germline assignment: CDR1 MDHEN and CDR2 SYDVKM. V was clipped by 2 bases and J by 10 bases, with 15 bases between them. The CDR3 sequence is CASSLGLTDFPQHF. CDR3 DNA sequence: TGTGCCAGCAGTTTAGGTCTCACCGACTTCCCCCAGCATTTT.

The chain carries TRBV19 and TRBJ2-2, with TRBD2 as a possible D gene (5 bases). This CDR3 has 13 residues. Germline V gene data show CDR1 as LNHDA and CDR2 as SQIVND (reference sequence). V was clipped by 7 bases and J by 5 bases, with 11 bases between them. Here the CDR3 reads CASKPGGTGELFF. CDR3 nucleotides: TGTGCCAGTAAACCAGGAGGAACCGGGGAGCTGTTTTTT.

V gene TRBV29-1 combines with J gene TRBJ2-7; 10 positions match TRBD1. CDR3 length: 13 residues. The germline gives CDR1 SQVTM, CDR2 ANQGSEA. V shed 6 bases and J 5 bases; nucleotides not matched to a gene: 7. The CDR3 reads CSVEGQGRNEQYF. The CDR3 DNA reads TGCAGCGTGGAGGGACAGGGGAGAAACGAGCAGTACTTC.

The J gene is TRBJ2-1, the V gene TRBV5-4; D is perhaps TRBD2 (5 bases). Trimming stripped 1 base from V and 6 bases from J, with 17 bases between. The CDR3 has 16 residues. The germline gives CDR1 SGHNT, CDR2 YYREEE (reference sequence). The chain's CDR3 is CASSLPGSPKGNEQFF. The CDR3 nucleotides read TGTGCCAGCAGCTTGCCGGGGAGCCCAAAGGGCAATGAGCAGTTCTTC.